The T cell receptor (beta chain) under discussion was sequenced for a study of CD8 T cells in ankylosing spondylitis. V lost 7 bases to trimming and J lost 6 bases; unmatched junction nucleotides: 11. The CDR3 runs 15 residues. Regarding the study as a whole: Prior literature has documented some motif variants in synovial fluid and blood from reactive arthritis. Blood from ankylosing spondylitis patients appeared to carry a characteristic eight-variant TCR beta motif.

Library preparation for TCR beta used quantitative 5'-RACE with molecular barcodes. One entry per CDR3 protein results from TCRdb running MiXCR on the 5' RACE reads. The table shows some 26,000 distinct CDR3 sequences, with around 16% occurring only once. As concerns this clonotype: Its antigen is unknown.

The TCR comes from a male donor with ankylosing spondylitis or in good health (not recorded which). The sample consisted of blood. This sequence joins TRBV12-3 or TRBV12-4 and TRBJ2-1; TRBD2 matches at 8 bases. The CDR3 nucleotides read TGTGCCAGCAACAAAAACGGGGGGGCGGGCAATGAGCAGTTCTTC. This translates into CASNKNGGAGNEQFF.